The rows below give T cell receptor beta chains drawn from one sample of a study of patients and donors after allogeneic stem cell transplantation. TCRdb passed the RT-PCR reads through MiXCR, listing each CDR3 protein once. The profile covers about a million distinct CDR3 sequences, with about a sixth appearing a single time and 5% to 6.5% taken by the ten largest. Sequenced sample: blood, either unsorted or a sorted T cell fraction (not recorded which). These receptors all stem from a human donor who was either an allogeneic HSCT recipient or a stem cell or donor lymphocyte infusion donor (not recorded which). It is not recorded whose cells these are; they may come from a transplant donor. The CDR3 runs from the conserved cysteine through the conserved F or W. A D gene is named only where the DNA matches it firmly. Rows may omit the clone size; those that give it use once, few, many or a size class.

V gene	J gene	D gene	CDR3 length	clone size	CDR3 protein	CDR3 DNA
TRBV12-3/TRBV12-4	TRBJ2-7	NA	14	NA	CASSDSTVAYEQYF	TGTGCCAGCAGTGACTCGACCGTCGCCTACGAGCAGTACTTC
TRBV7-9	TRBJ1-5	NA	14	many	CASSLDLHNQPQHF	TGTGCCAGCAGCTTGGATCTTCACAATCAGCCCCAGCATTTT
TRBV29-1	TRBJ2-7	TRBD2	17	few	CSVLDREGTSGAYEQYF	TGCAGCGTTCTCGATCGTGAAGGGACTAGCGGGGCCTACGAGCAGTACTTC
TRBV9	TRBJ2-1	TRBD2	15	few	CASSVDLGLGNEQFF	TGTGCCAGCAGCGTAGATTTAGGACTAGGGAATGAGCAGTTCTTC
TRBV6-1	TRBJ2-2	NA	15	few	CASSAPSGATGELFF	TGTGCCAGCAGTGCCCCGTCGGGAGCCACCGGGGAGCTGTTTTTT
TRBV6-5	TRBJ2-3	TRBD1	12	few	CASSDRVDTQYF	TGTGCCAGCAGTGACAGGGTAGATACGCAGTATTTT
TRBV10-3	TRBJ2-6	NA	14	few	CAISWDSGANVLTF	TGTGCCATCTCATGGGACTCTGGGGCCAACGTCCTGACTTTC
TRBV11-3	TRBJ2-1	NA	14	NA	CASSLDKAGFEQFF	TGTGCCAGCAGCTTAGACAAAGCGGGTTTTGAGCAGTTCTTC
TRBV5-4	TRBJ2-7	TRBD2	15	NA	CASSSSGVGDREQYF	TGTGCCAGCAGCAGTAGCGGGGTCGGTGATCGCGAGCAGTACTTC
TRBV9	TRBJ2-6	NA	16	NA	CASSVELGPGANVLTF	TGTGCCAGCAGCGTAGAGCTGGGCCCTGGGGCCAACGTCCTGACTTTC
TRBV30	TRBJ2-2	NA	11	NA	CAWRGTGELFF	TGTGCCTGGAGGGGTACCGGGGAGCTGTTTTTT
TRBV10-3	TRBJ1-6	NA	16	many	CAIRRGVRNADSPLHF	TGTGCCATCAGGCGGGGCGTTAGGAATGCGGATTCACCCCTCCACTTT
TRBV5-1	TRBJ1-3	NA	16	NA	CASSLGFRDSGNTIYF	TGCGCCAGCAGCTTGGGTTTCAGGGATTCTGGAAACACCATATATTTT
TRBV5-1	TRBJ1-1	NA	15	NA	CASSLAGRGGTEAFF	TGCGCCAGCAGCTTGGCGGGGCGCGGCGGCACTGAAGCTTTCTTT
TRBV29-1	TRBJ2-7	NA	12	many	CSATQNQHEQYF	TGCAGCGCAACACAGAATCAGCACGAGCAGTACTTC